This TCR beta chain was captured in a study of shared clonotypes between healthy human individuals. Points from the study as a whole: Sampling covered nothing but blood. Tissue TCR repertoires likely differ from those found in blood.

Deletions cut 4 bases from V and 6 bases from J, with 16 bases between. The CDR3 is made up of 14 amino acids. Germline assignment: CDR1 SNHLY and CDR2 FYNNEI. This clone was picked up a small number of times. The antigen remains undetermined. Profiled with immunoSEQ multiplex PCR; TCRdb holds only in-frame clones, not every one. The sample consists of 950,000 to 1,100,000 clones, about 75% of them appearing once. This clonotype was sampled from a man younger than 35 in good health. The specimen was memory CD4+ T cells sorted from blood. As for subset: CD45RA-negative fraction. V is TRBV2 and J is TRBJ2-7, with D tentatively TRBD1 (5 bases). CDR3 nucleotides: TGTGCCAGCAGTGTACTACAGGATTCCGGCGAGCAGTACTTC. Protein: CASSVLQDSGEQYF.